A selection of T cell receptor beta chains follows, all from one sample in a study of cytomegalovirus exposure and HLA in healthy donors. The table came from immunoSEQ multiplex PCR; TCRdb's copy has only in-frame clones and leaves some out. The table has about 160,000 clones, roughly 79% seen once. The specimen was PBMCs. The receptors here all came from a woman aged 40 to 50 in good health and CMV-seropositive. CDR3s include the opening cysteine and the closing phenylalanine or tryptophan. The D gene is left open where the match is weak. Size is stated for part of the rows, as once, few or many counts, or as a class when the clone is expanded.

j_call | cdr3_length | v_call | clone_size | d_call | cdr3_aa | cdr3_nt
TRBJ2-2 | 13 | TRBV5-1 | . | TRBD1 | CASAGTATGELFF | TGCGCCAGCGCCGGGACAGCGACCGGGGAGCTGTTTTTT
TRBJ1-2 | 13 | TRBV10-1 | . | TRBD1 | CASSERTGGGYTF | TGCGCCAGCAGTGAGAGGACAGGTGGGGGCTACACCTTC
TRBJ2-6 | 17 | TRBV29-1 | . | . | CSVPSRASILGANGLTF | TGCAGCGTCCCTTCCAGGGCCAGTATTCTAGGGGCCAACGGCCTGACTTTC
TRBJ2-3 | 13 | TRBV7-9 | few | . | CASSLTGTDTQYF | TGTGCCAGCAGCCTGACAGGCACAGATACGCAGTATTTT
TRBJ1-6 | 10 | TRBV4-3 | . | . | CASSESPLHF | TGCGCCAGCAGTGAGTCACCCCTCCACTTT
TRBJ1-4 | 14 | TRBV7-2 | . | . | CASTRSGSNEKLFF | TGTGCCAGCACCCGATCAGGGTCAAATGAAAAACTGTTTTTT
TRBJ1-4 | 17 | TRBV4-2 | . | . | CASSQGPSVALGEKLFF | TGTGCCAGCAGCCAAGGGCCGTCCGTCGCCTTGGGCGAAAAACTGTTTTTT
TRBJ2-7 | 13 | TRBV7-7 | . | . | CASSLGPAQEQYF | TGTGCCAGCAGCTTAGGTCCTGCCCAGGAGCAGTACTTC
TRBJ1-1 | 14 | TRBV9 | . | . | CASSTGVTNTEAFF | TGTGCCAGCAGCACCGGGGTCACAAACACTGAAGCTTTCTTT
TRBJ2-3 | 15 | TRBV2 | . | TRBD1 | CASSYRDRVTDTQYF | TGTGCCAGCAGTTACCGGGACAGGGTCACAGATACGCAGTATTTT
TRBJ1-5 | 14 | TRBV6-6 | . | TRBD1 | CASSRTGDNQPQHF | TGTGCCAGCAGCCGGACAGGGGATAATCAGCCCCAGCATTTT
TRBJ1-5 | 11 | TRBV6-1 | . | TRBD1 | CASSTTGVEHF | TGTGCCAGCAGTACCACAGGGGTTGAGCATTTT
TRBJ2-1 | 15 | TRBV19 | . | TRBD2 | CASSIGGGGPHEQFF | TGTGCCAGTAGTATCGGCGGGGGAGGACCCCATGAGCAGTTCTTC
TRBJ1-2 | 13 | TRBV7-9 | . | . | CASSPGHSDGYTF | TGTGCCAGCAGCCCGGGACACTCTGATGGCTACACCTTC
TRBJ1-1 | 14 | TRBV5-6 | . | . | CASSFSGGVGEAFF | TGTGCCAGCAGCTTCTCGGGGGGGGTTGGTGAAGCTTTCTTT
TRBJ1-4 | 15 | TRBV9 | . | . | CASSVAGTRNEKLFF | TGTGCCAGCAGCGTAGCGGGGACACGGAATGAAAAACTGTTTTTT
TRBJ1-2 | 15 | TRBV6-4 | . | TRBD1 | CASRESGTGSYGYTF | TGTGCCAGCAGAGAATCCGGGACAGGGAGCTATGGCTACACCTTC
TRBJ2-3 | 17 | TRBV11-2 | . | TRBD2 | CASRFSSTSGGTDTQYF | TGTGCCAGCAGATTCTCCTCGACTAGCGGGGGCACAGATACGCAGTATTTT
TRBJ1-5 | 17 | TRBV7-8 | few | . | CASSLSSSGSSNQPQHF | TGTGCCAGCAGCTTATCGTCGTCGGGATCAAGCAATCAGCCCCAGCATTTT
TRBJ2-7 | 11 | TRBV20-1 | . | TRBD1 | CSARQGTEQYF | TGCAGTGCTCGACAGGGTACCGAGCAGTACTTC
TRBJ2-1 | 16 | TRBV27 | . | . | CASSPPGQGGYNEQFF | TGTGCCAGCAGTCCCCCTGGACAGGGAGGGTACAATGAGCAGTTCTTC
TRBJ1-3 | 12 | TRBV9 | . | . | CASSSGGNTIYF | TGTGCCAGCAGCTCAGGGGGAAACACCATATATTTT
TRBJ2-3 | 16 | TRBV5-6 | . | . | CASRFDRLTLTDTQYF | TGTGCCAGCAGATTTGACAGGCTTACACTCACAGATACGCAGTATTTT
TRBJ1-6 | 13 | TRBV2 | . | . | CASKEGWNSPLHF | TGTGCCAGCAAGGAGGGCTGGAATTCACCCCTCCACTTT
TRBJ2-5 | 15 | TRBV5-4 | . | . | CASSSGWRARETQYF | TGTGCCAGCAGCTCGGGTTGGCGGGCCAGAGAGACCCAGTACTTC
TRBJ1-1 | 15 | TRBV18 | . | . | CASSPQTRRNTEAFF | TGTGCCAGCTCACCGCAGACTCGAAGGAACACTGAAGCTTTCTTT
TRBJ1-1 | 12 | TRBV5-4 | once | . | CASSRANTEAFF | TGTGCCAGCAGCCGAGCCAACACTGAAGCTTTCTTT
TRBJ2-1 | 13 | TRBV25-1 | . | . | CASVESSYNEQFF | TGTGCCAGCGTAGAGAGCTCCTACAATGAGCAGTTCTTC
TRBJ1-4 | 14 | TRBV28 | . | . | CASSLGGPNEKLFF | TGTGCCAGCAGTTTAGGAGGACCCAATGAAAAACTGTTTTTT
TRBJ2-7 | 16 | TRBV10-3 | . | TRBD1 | CAISEPGQGAGYEQYF | TGTGCCATCAGTGAGCCGGGACAGGGGGCTGGCTACGAGCAGTACTTC
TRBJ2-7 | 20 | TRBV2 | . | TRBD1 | CASSEESPRWTGFQRYEQYF | TGTGCCAGCAGTGAAGAGAGTCCTCGGTGGACAGGTTTTCAACGCTACGAGCAGTACTTC
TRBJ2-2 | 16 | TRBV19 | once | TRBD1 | CASRNPGQANTGELFF | TGTGCCAGTAGGAATCCGGGACAGGCGAACACCGGGGAGCTGTTTTTT
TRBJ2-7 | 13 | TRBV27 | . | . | CASSPSAGYEQYF | TGTGCCAGCAGTCCCTCCGCGGGCTACGAGCAGTACTTC
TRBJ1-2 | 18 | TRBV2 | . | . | CASSEPFVLLTTNYGYTF | TGTGCCAGCAGTGAGCCCTTTGTCCTCCTAACGACTAACTATGGCTACACCTTC
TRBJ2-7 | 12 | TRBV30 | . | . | CAWTGFGYEQYF | TGTGCCTGGACAGGGTTTGGGTACGAGCAGTACTTC
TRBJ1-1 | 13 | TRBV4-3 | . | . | CASSQGRNTEAFF | TGCGCCAGCAGCCAAGGTAGGAACACTGAAGCTTTCTTT
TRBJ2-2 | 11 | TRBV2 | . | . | CASSGDVELFF | TGTGCCAGCAGTGGCGATGTGGAGCTGTTTTTT
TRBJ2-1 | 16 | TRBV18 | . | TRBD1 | CASSPGVGTGFNEQFF | TGTGCCAGCTCACCAGGCGTAGGGACAGGGTTCAATGAGCAGTTCTTC
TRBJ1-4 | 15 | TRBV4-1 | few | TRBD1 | CASSHEGAVNEKLFF | TGCGCCAGCAGCCACGAGGGGGCGGTTAATGAAAAACTGTTTTTT
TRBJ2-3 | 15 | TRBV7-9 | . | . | CSSSLGGGGTDTQYF | TGTTCCAGCAGCTTAGGAGGGGGCGGCACAGATACGCAGTATTTT
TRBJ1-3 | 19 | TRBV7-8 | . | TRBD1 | CASSLVGTGATSFGNTIYF | TGTGCCAGCAGCTTAGTGGGGACAGGGGCGACATCTTTTGGAAACACCATATATTTT